Listed below are T cell receptor beta chains from one sample, sequenced in a study of T cell responses to AZD1222 COVID-19 vaccine. Generated by immunoSEQ multiplex PCR, the TCRdb table keeps only in-frame clones and is missing some. The repertoire includes 120,000 to 150,000 clones, 85% to 95% of them detected once, and 4.5% to 5.5% sits in the top ten. The sample consisted of peripheral blood, taken on day 0 of AZD1222 vaccination. These receptors were collected from an adult in good health. The CDR3 runs from the conserved cysteine through the conserved F or W. D genes are given only for firm matches. Expanded clones are given a class, and other clones once, few, many or no size at all.

J: TRBJ1-6
V: TRBV11-2
D: TRBD1
size: few
DNA: TGTGCCAGCGGAAAGGACAGGACCCATTCACCCCTCCACTTT
CDR3: CASGKDRTHSPLHF

J: TRBJ2-7
V: TRBV6-6
D: .
size: .
DNA: TGTGCCAGCAGCCTAGGGTTCAGCTCCTACGAGCAGTACTTC
CDR3: CASSLGFSSYEQYF

J: TRBJ2-5
V: TRBV5-4
D: TRBD1
size: .
DNA: TGTGCCAGCAGCTTGGGGGACAGGGGTTACCAAGAGACCCAGTACTTC
CDR3: CASSLGDRGYQETQYF

J: TRBJ2-5
V: TRBV6-5
D: .
size: .
DNA: TGTGCCAGCACGGCCGCCGAGGCCCAGTACTTC
CDR3: CASTAAEAQYF

J: TRBJ2-2
V: TRBV7-9
D: .
size: .
DNA: TGTGCCAGCAGCTTAGAGACGCCTCTGTCCGGGGAGCTGTTTTTT
CDR3: CASSLETPLSGELFF

J: TRBJ1-2
V: TRBV7-2
D: .
size: .
DNA: TGTGCCAGCAGCTTCAGTGGCTGGGAGCATGGCTACACCTTC
CDR3: CASSFSGWEHGYTF

J: TRBJ2-7
V: TRBV7-2
D: .
size: .
DNA: TGTGCCAGCAGCGCAACTGGGGAAGAAATCTACGAGCAGTACTTC
CDR3: CASSATGEEIYEQYF

J: TRBJ2-7
V: TRBV19
D: TRBD1
size: .
DNA: TGTGCCACCAGCCCGGGACAGACCTACGAGCAGTACTTC
CDR3: CATSPGQTYEQYF

J: TRBJ1-2
V: TRBV4-2
D: .
size: .
DNA: TGTGCCAGCAGCCAAGAGATCCAGGGTGGAGGCTACACCTTC
CDR3: CASSQEIQGGGYTF

J: TRBJ1-2
V: TRBV14
D: TRBD1
size: .
DNA: TGTGCCAGCAGCCAAGTGGGCCTAGGAGGGGGCCCCTATGGCTACACCTTC
CDR3: CASSQVGLGGGPYGYTF

J: TRBJ1-3
V: TRBV18
D: .
size: once
DNA: TGTGCCAGCTCACCGGATTACTCTGGAAACACCATATATTTT
CDR3: CASSPDYSGNTIYF

J: TRBJ1-4
V: TRBV19
D: TRBD1
size: .
DNA: TGTGCCAGTAACCCAGGGGGCACTAATGAAAAACTGTTTTTT
CDR3: CASNPGGTNEKLFF

J: TRBJ2-5
V: TRBV27
D: .
size: .
DNA: TGTGCCAGCAGTTTAATGTATCGGGAGACCCAGTACTTC
CDR3: CASSLMYRETQYF